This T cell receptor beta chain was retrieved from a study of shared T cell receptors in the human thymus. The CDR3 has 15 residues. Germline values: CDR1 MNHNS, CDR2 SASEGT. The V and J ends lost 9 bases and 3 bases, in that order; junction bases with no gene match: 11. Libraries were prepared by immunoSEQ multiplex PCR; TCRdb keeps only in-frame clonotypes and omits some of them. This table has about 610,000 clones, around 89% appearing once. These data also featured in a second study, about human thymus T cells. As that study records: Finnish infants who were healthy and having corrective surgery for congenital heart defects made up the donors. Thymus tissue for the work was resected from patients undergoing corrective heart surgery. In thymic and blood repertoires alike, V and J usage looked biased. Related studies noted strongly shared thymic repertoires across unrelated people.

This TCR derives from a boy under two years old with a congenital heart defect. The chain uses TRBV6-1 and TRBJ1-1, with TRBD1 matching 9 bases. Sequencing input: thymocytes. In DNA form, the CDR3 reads TGTGCCAGTCGCGGACAGGGGAATTCTGACACTGAAGCTTTCTTT. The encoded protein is CASRGQGNSDTEAFF.